The TCR beta chain under discussion was sequenced for a study of blood T cell repertoires in COVID-19 (dated by TCRdb to about 2020). For context, the study as a whole: The collaborator samples originated in the United States, Italy and Spain and spanned the acute and convalescent phases of COVID-19. The prospective study material was composed of cDNA or gDNA derived from T cells, B-cell-depleted T cells, or PBMCs. Nearly every sample came with metadata listing a de-identified subject ID, COVID-19 status, age in years and sex. Samples came from the ongoing ImmuneRACE study (first 160 participants) plus 1,254 subjects from 6 global collaborators. The repertoires were released in a freely available public database intended as a resource for research on the immune response to SARS-CoV-2. Where HLA class I and class II types were available, the types were taken from metadata supplied by the sample provider, not from assay-based typing. The dataset comprised deeply sampled blood TCRbeta repertoires from subjects exposed to, actively infected with, or recovered from COVID-19. The paper as a whole reports these results and caveats: The quantity of clinical and demographic metadata differed by source and by participant and was supplied without curation.

Trimming takes 8 bases off V and 6 bases off J; junction bases not matched to a gene: 9. Taken from the germline V gene (reference sequence), the CDR1 and CDR2 loops are WNHNN and SYGVQD. The CDR3 holds 13 amino acids from the cysteine to the phenylalanine. CDR3 DNA is the only sequence kept; it has 39 bases, read in frame from the first base. Collaborating institutions collected whole blood in K2EDTA tubes following their own protocols. For TCRbeta analysis, collaborators shipped samples as frozen whole blood, isolated PBMCs, or DNA extracted from either of those sample types. TCRbeta CDR3 regions were amplified from genomic DNA by means of the immunoSEQ Assay, a bias-controlled multiplex PCR. As for the authors' bioinformatics: Nucleated cell counts per sample were estimated from amplification of reference gene primers within the assay. To quantify the absolute abundance of each unique TCRbeta CDR3 rearrangement, sequence reads were collapsed and filtered. Productive Simpson clonality was computed per sample as the square root of Simpson's diversity index over productive rearrangements. TCRdb mirrors the immuneACCESS table, restricted to in-frame sequences. Some clones are absent from its copies; in checked studies, under half trace to an unresolved V gene, and the reason for the others is unknown. The V and J calls and clone size were taken over from that table, and D and trimming were inferred from the DNA. This sample lists 130,000 or so clones; 80% to 90% were detected once. About 11% of the sample comes from the top ten.

Of note for this clone: Its antigen remains unidentified. No base qualities exist here, and no much larger clone lies one base off it.

The sequence was collected from a man in his 60s with active or convalescent COVID-19. The sequencing sample was made of peripheral blood. The receptor chain draws on TRBV10-1 and TRBJ2-7, with 8 bases matching TRBD1. The CDR3 is CASAQTGAGEQYF. The nucleotide sequence reads as follows: TGCGCCAGCGCCCAGACAGGGGCGGGCGAGCAGTACTTC.